The rows below give T cell receptor beta chains drawn from one sample of a study of regulatory T cells in long-lasting Graves disease. TCRdb fed the multiplex PCR reads into MiXCR, producing one record per CDR3 protein. The table includes hundreds of thousands of distinct CDR3 sequences, roughly 15% detected once. The data were also submitted as part of a second study, on T cells in Graves' hyperthyroidism and ophthalmopathy.

The sequences come from peripheral blood mononuclear cells (PBMCs), collected at new diagnosis, from a patient treated with antithyroid drugs. These receptor sequences come from a woman in her 40s with Graves disease. The CDR3 runs from the conserved cysteine through the conserved F or W. Fields, in order: clone size, D gene, J gene, V gene, CDR3 protein, CDR3 DNA. D genes are given only for firm matches. Where a row states a size, it is once, few, many or the class of an expanded clone; other rows omit it.

>many|TRBD2|TRBJ2-1|TRBV11-2
CASSLPGLAGDNEQFF
TGTGCCAGCAGCTTGCCGGGACTAGCGGGAGACAATGAGCAGTTCTTC
>many|TRBD2|TRBJ2-7|TRBV3-1
CASSQVTRGDEQYF
TGTGCCAGCAGCCAAGTAACGCGGGGGGACGAGCAGTACTTC
>many|NA|TRBJ1-6|TRBV10-3
CAISEATANNSPLHF
TGTGCCATCAGTGAGGCGACGGCTAATAATTCACCCCTCCACTTT
>few|NA|TRBJ1-2|TRBV5-4
CASSLAGVHYGYTF
TGTGCCAGCAGCCTAGCAGGGGTTCACTATGGCTACACCTTC
>many|TRBD1|TRBJ2-5|TRBV3-1
CASSQIDRAETQYF
TGTGCCAGCAGCCAAATCGACAGGGCGGAGACCCAGTACTTC
>many|TRBD1|TRBJ2-5|TRBV2
CASNPGTGSQTQYF
TGTGCCAGCAATCCGGGGACAGGGTCGCAGACCCAGTACTTC
>many|NA|TRBJ2-7|TRBV2
CASQGSSYEQYF
TGTGCCAGCCAGGGAAGCTCCTACGAGCAGTACTTC
>many|TRBD1|TRBJ2-1|TRBV11-2
CATQTGTAYNEQFF
TGTGCCACCCAGACCGGGACAGCATACAATGAGCAGTTCTTC
>many|TRBD2|TRBJ2-3|TRBV15
CATRSERELRGTDTQYF
TGTGCCACCAGGTCAGAGCGGGAGTTGCGGGGCACAGATACGCAGTATTTT
>many|TRBD2|TRBJ2-7|TRBV28
CASSTIRLWTSGRSEQYF
TGTGCCAGCAGTACTATAAGGCTCTGGACTAGCGGGAGATCCGAGCAGTACTTC
>few|TRBD2|TRBJ2-3|TRBV5-1
CASSRTSGSPDTQYF
TGCGCCAGCAGCCGGACTAGCGGGAGCCCAGATACGCAGTATTTT
>NA|NA|TRBJ2-3|TRBV11-2
CASSLDPDTQYF
TGTGCCAGCAGCTTGGATCCAGATACGCAGTATTTT
>few|NA|TRBJ2-3|TRBV15
CATSRDGIYTDTQYF
TGTGCCACCAGCAGAGACGGGATCTACACAGATACGCAGTATTTT
>few|TRBD1|TRBJ1-2|TRBV5-4
CASSTADRGLGYTF
TGTGCCAGCAGCACAGCCGACAGGGGGCTTGGCTACACCTTC
>many|TRBD2|TRBJ2-1|TRBV2
CASSESGGRNNEQFF
TGTGCCAGCAGTGAAAGTGGCGGGAGAAACAATGAGCAGTTCTTC
>NA|NA|TRBJ1-1|TRBV11-3
CASSPAGTLDTEAFF
TGTGCCAGCAGCCCTGCCGGGACACTAGACACTGAAGCTTTCTTT
>many|NA|TRBJ2-5|TRBV20-1
CSASENSGPETQYF
TGCAGTGCTAGTGAGAATTCGGGACCGGAGACCCAGTACTTC
>NA|NA|TRBJ2-2|TRBV6-5
CASSSTYPGQRDTGELFF
TGTGCCAGCAGTTCCACCTATCCGGGACAGCGGGACACCGGGGAGCTGTTTTTT
>many|TRBD1|TRBJ2-3|TRBV12-5
CASGWNVGTGMNTDTQYF
TGTGCTAGTGGTTGGAATGTTGGGACAGGGATGAACACAGATACGCAGTATTTT
>many|TRBD2|TRBJ2-1|TRBV28
CASSLGGLAAISYNEQFF
TGTGCCAGCAGTTTAGGCGGACTAGCGGCTATCTCCTACAATGAGCAGTTCTTC
>NA|NA|TRBJ2-7|TRBV30
CAWDTSSEQYF
TGTGCCTGGGACACTAGTAGCGAGCAGTACTTC
>few|TRBD2|TRBJ2-2|TRBV19
CASTALWTSGRAGELFF
TGTGCCAGTACCGCTCTTTGGACTAGCGGGAGGGCCGGGGAGCTGTTTTTT
>NA|NA|TRBJ2-1|TRBV24-1
CATSDRGGWRTEQFF
TGTGCCACCAGTGACCGTGGCGGGTGGCGGACGGAGCAGTTCTTC
>few|TRBD2|TRBJ2-2|TRBV5-1
CASKVQRDWTGELFF
TGCGCCAGCAAGGTTCAGCGGGATTGGACCGGGGAGCTGTTTTTT
>few|NA|TRBJ2-4|TRBV7-9
CASSLSRLQSTKNIQYF
TGTGCCAGCAGCCTTAGCCGACTTCAGTCGACCAAAAACATTCAGTACTTC
>NA|TRBD1|TRBJ1-4|TRBV19
CASSNGQGTVEKLFF
TGTGCCAGTAGTAACGGACAGGGGACGGTCGAAAAACTGTTTTTT
>many|TRBD1|TRBJ1-1|TRBV6-1
CASKAGTANTEAFF
TGTGCCAGCAAAGCCGGGACAGCCAACACTGAAGCTTTCTTT
>NA|TRBD1|TRBJ1-6|TRBV5-1
CASSFRSGTGKNSPLHF
TGCGCCAGCAGCTTTCGATCCGGGACAGGGAAGAATTCACCCCTCCACTTT
>many|TRBD2|TRBJ2-5|TRBV11-3
CASSLDGRGETQYF
TGTGCCAGCAGCTTAGACGGGAGGGGGGAGACCCAGTACTTC
>once|TRBD2|TRBJ2-1|TRBV6-2/TRBV6-3
CASKAGYYNEQFF
TGTGCCAGTAAAGCGGGGTACTACAATGAGCAGTTCTTC
>many|TRBD2|TRBJ2-7|TRBV7-9
CASSLGSSGSRGEQYF
TGTGCCAGCAGCTTAGGATCTAGCGGGAGTAGGGGGGAGCAGTACTTC
>NA|TRBD1|TRBJ2-7|TRBV27
CASSTPGTAVYEQYF
TGTGCCAGCAGTACCCCCGGGACAGCAGTATACGAGCAGTACTTC
>many|NA|TRBJ2-3|TRBV12-3/TRBV12-4
CASSFRLGTDTQYF
TGTGCCAGCAGTTTTCGTCTGGGCACAGATACGCAGTATTTT
>few|TRBD2|TRBJ2-4|TRBV29-1
CSVEGLAGRVNIQYF
TGCAGCGTTGAAGGACTAGCGGGGCGGGTGAACATTCAGTACTTC
>many|NA|TRBJ2-7|TRBV28
CASSLLTTNGYEQYF
TGTGCCAGCAGTTTGTTGACTACCAACGGCTACGAGCAGTACTTC
>many|TRBD2|TRBJ2-3|TRBV28
CASRTGLAGVKDTQYF
TGTGCCAGCAGGACTGGACTAGCGGGAGTGAAGGATACGCAGTATTTT
>many|TRBD1|TRBJ1-5|TRBV28
CASSSDGQGHGQPQHF
TGTGCCAGCAGTTCGGATGGACAGGGGCACGGTCAGCCCCAGCATTTT
>many|NA|TRBJ1-1|TRBV6-9
CASSYRGDLEAFF
TGTGCCAGCAGTTATCGTGGAGACCTTGAAGCTTTCTTT
>NA|NA|TRBJ2-2|TRBV3-1
CASNQGTGELFF
TGTGCCAGCAACCAGGGAACCGGGGAGCTGTTTTTT
>NA|TRBD1|TRBJ1-3|TRBV11-2
CASSRYTGVTSGPGNTIYF
TGTGCCAGCAGCCGTTATACAGGGGTCACCTCAGGACCTGGAAACACCATATATTTT
>many|TRBD2|TRBJ2-3|TRBV6-2/TRBV6-3
CASTLLAGATDTQYF
TGTGCCAGCACCCTCCTAGCGGGAGCTACAGATACGCAGTATTTT
>many|NA|TRBJ1-2|TRBV10-3
CAPGLRRNYGYTF
TGTGCCCCCGGGCTTAGACGAAACTATGGCTACACCTTC
>NA|TRBD1|TRBJ2-5|TRBV5-1
CASSLRGQGGETQYF
TGCGCCAGCAGCTTGCGGGGACAGGGAGGAGAGACCCAGTACTTC
>NA|NA|TRBJ1-2|TRBV6-2/TRBV6-3
CATRGADNYGYTF
TGTGCCACTCGAGGGGCGGATAACTATGGCTACACCTTC
>many|TRBD2|TRBJ2-1|TRBV25-1
CASSEGAGARGQFF
TGTGCCAGCAGTGAAGGAGCGGGAGCCCGAGGGCAGTTCTTC
>many|NA|TRBJ1-1|TRBV27
CASSYTGRPDTEAFF
TGTGCCAGCAGTTACACAGGGAGACCGGACACTGAAGCTTTCTTT
>few|TRBD1|TRBJ2-7|TRBV19
CASSITGGNHEQYF
TGTGCCAGTAGTATCACAGGGGGCAACCACGAGCAGTACTTC
>many|NA|TRBJ2-5|TRBV7-2
CASSFRAATEETQYF
TGTGCCAGCAGCTTCAGGGCAGCCACCGAGGAGACCCAGTACTTC
>many|NA|TRBJ2-1|TRBV30
CAWSVLLNEQFF
TGTGCCTGGAGTGTCTTGCTCAATGAGCAGTTCTTC